The rows below give T cell receptor beta chains drawn from one sample of a study of blood T cells in healthy people across ages. TCRdb independently ran MiXCR on the 5' RACE reads; one entry per CDR3 protein. The sample lists approximately 360,000 distinct CDR3 sequences; over 45% were seen once. Sequences were obtained from blood. These receptors all stem from a man aged 55 to 70 in good health. Both conserved end residues are part of each CDR3. Clone size is given for some rows only: seen once, a few or many times, or a class if the clone is expanded.

CASSEFGTGPGQQYF TRBV5-6 NA 15 TRBJ2-7
CASSQDSVAVASSYNEQFF TRBV4-3 few 19 TRBJ2-1
CASRSGAGEQYF TRBV7-9 NA 12 TRBJ2-7
CASSHFTSGGKEQYF TRBV12-3/TRBV12-4 NA 15 TRBJ2-7
CTAILAAGRDTQYF TRBV20-1 NA 14 TRBJ2-3
CSAPRTSGRNEQFF TRBV20-1 NA 14 TRBJ2-1
CASTRQGGTDTQYF TRBV6-5 few 14 TRBJ2-3
CASSYSPGWEQYF TRBV6-6 few 13 TRBJ2-7
CASSSLINRDVTQYF TRBV7-9 NA 15 TRBJ2-3
CASSSRGAFYNEQFF TRBV5-5 once 15 TRBJ2-1
CASSPAGTDKGDEQYF TRBV18 NA 16 TRBJ2-7
CASSQSWTSGSHNEQFF TRBV4-3 few 17 TRBJ2-1
CASSLPRDIMDEQFF TRBV7-2 few 15 TRBJ2-1
CATSGGDRRLGYTF TRBV24-1 few 14 TRBJ1-2
CASSKRGAAGYGYTF TRBV7-2 NA 15 TRBJ1-2
CSARRTSGRGGEQFF TRBV20-1 NA 15 TRBJ2-1
CASSRSGGAPYEQYF TRBV14 NA 15 TRBJ2-7
CASSMGLAGGHKFF TRBV19 NA 14 TRBJ2-1
CASSDRGADNEQYF TRBV6-1 NA 14 NA
CASSLVVGSTDTQYF TRBV7-9 NA 15 TRBJ2-3
CASKKRTSCTDTQYF TRBV6-2/TRBV6-3 NA 15 TRBJ2-3
CASSPEQSSGANVLTF TRBV5-1 NA 16 TRBJ2-6
CASSSFGPGGSGYTF TRBV7-2 NA 15 TRBJ1-2
CASSTTGDPVETQYF TRBV6-5 NA 15 NA
CAISESDTGPRRTQYF TRBV10-3 NA 16 TRBJ2-5
CASTGTAQETQFF TRBV7-2 few 13 NA
CASSLSSWGGFPTEAFF TRBV5-5 few 17 TRBJ1-1
CSADSRGQGLRARDTQYF TRBV20-1 NA 18 TRBJ2-3
CASSHGTEAFF TRBV3-1 few 11 TRBJ1-1
CASSSGSGEQYF TRBV6-5 few 12 TRBJ2-7
CSARVGPQETQYF TRBV20-1 NA 13 TRBJ2-5
CASSPPGLAGGKNIQYF TRBV7-2 many 17 TRBJ2-4